This TCR beta chain originates from a study of regulatory T cells in long-lasting Graves disease. Study overall: The study counted Graves' disease as persistent given over 5 years of antithyroid drugs and positive TSH receptor antibodies. Study results and caveats: Newly diagnosed disease favored TRBV20-1 and TRBJ2-1 over persistent disease.

This clonotype has just a few counts. The target antigen is unknown. Time point in this sample: persistent/refractory GD, antithyroid drugs over 5 years with positive TRAb. Following extraction of RNA from PBMCs, that RNA was used to make the TCR library. Patients hailed from an endocrinology department in Xi'an, China. EDTA tubes received around 9.9 milliliters of collected peripheral blood. Germline assignment: CDR1 SGHDN and CDR2 FVKESK. CDR3 size: 13 residues. V dropped 0 bases and J dropped 3 bases, with 6 bases sitting between them. Arm-PCR with iRepertoire HTBI primers amplified the CDR3 regions for these TCR beta libraries. TCRdb reprocessed the multiplex PCR reads via MiXCR and lists one record per CDR3 protein. The sample carries about 470,000 distinct CDR3 sequences, around 21% recorded once.

The rearrangement uses TRBV14 and TRBJ2-7, with a possible D match to TRBD1 (6 bases). The TCR was taken from a female donor with Graves disease. This specimen consisted of peripheral blood mononuclear cells (PBMCs), obtained when the disease was refractory, from a patient treated with antithyroid drugs. The CDR3 spells CASSQEGGYEQYF. The CDR3 DNA reads TGTGCCAGCAGCCAAGAAGGGGGCTACGAGCAGTACTTC.